The 17 T cell receptor beta chains below were found in one sample sequenced in a study of T cells in localized non-small cell lung cancer. Profiled with immunoSEQ multiplex PCR; TCRdb holds only in-frame clones, not every one. Among 20,000 to 30,000 clones, about 91% were seen once, and the ten largest hold about 9.5%. The sample was peripheral blood mononuclear cells, taken before any cancer treatment. Receptor source: a woman aged 40-69 years with stage III lung adenocarcinoma.

V usage is TRBV5-1 and J usage is TRBJ1-2; TRBD1 matches at 10 bases. The CDR3 loop spans 13 amino acids. The germline V gene has CDR1 SGHRS and CDR2 YFSETQ. With 4 bases clipped from V and 8 bases from J, the junction kept 5 bases outside the gene matches. CDR3 sequence (DNA): TGCGCCAGCAGCGGCGGACAGGGGGAAGGCTACACCTTC. It yields the protein CASSGGQGEGYTF.

The chain couples TRBV18 to TRBJ1-2, with 8 positions matching TRBD1. Trimming cost V 1 base and J 7 bases; bases outside gene matches: 5. The CDR3 totals 14 residues. In germline, CDR1 is KGHSH, CDR2 LQKENI. The CDR3 bases are TGTGCCAGCTCACCACGACAGGGGTCCGTTGGCTACACCTTC. It specifies CASSPRQGSVGYTF. Full variable domain (rest looked up from reference TRBV18 and TRBJ1-2): NAGVMQNPRHLVRRRGQEARLRCSPMKGHSHVYWYRQLPEEGLKFMVYLQKENIIDESGMPKERFSAEFPKEGPSILRIQQVVRGDSAAYFCASSPRQGSVGYTFGSGTRLTVV.

V gene TRBV27 combines with J gene TRBJ2-7, with 8 bases aligning to TRBD1. Unmatched junction bases numbered 9, after V lost 7 bases and J lost 4 bases. Germline CDR1 reads MNHEY; CDR2 reads SMNVEV (reference sequence). The CDR3 runs 14 residues. The CDR3 bases are TGTGCCAGCAAATCGGGCAGGGGGCCGTACGAGCAGTACTTC. Its translation is CASKSGRGPYEQYF.

The CDR3 DNA follows: TGTGCCAGCAGCATCACAGGGCAGGCGAACACTGAAGCTTTCTTT. Amino acid sequence: CASSITGQANTEAFF. The chain combines TRBV7-2 with TRBJ1-1; D may be TRBD1 (6 bases). Trimming took 5 bases from V and 1 from J, leaving 14 bases between them. The CDR3 is made up of 15 amino acids. CDR1 and CDR2 from the germline V gene are SGHTA and FQGNSA.

The chain joins TRBV5-4 to TRBJ2-7; D may be TRBD2 (5 bases). The length of the CDR3 is 15 residues. Trimming stripped 4 bases from V and 1 base from J, with 15 bases between. CDR1 is SGHNT and CDR2 is YYREEE in the germline V gene (reference sequence). The CDR3, as DNA: TGTGCCAGCAGCCCCGAGGAGGCGATATCCTACGAGCAGTACTTC. This codes for CASSPEEAISYEQYF.

The rearrangement links TRBV30 to TRBJ1-1, with D uncertain. The V gene lost 0 bases and the J gene lost 1 base, with 9 bases spanning the gap. The V gene's germline CDR1 is GTSNPN and CDR2 SVGIG (reference sequence). This CDR3 is built from 14 residues. The CDR3 reads CAWSVRRKNTEAFF. CDR3 bases: TGTGCCTGGAGTGTACGGCGGAAGAACACTGAAGCTTTCTTT.

V usage is TRBV30 and J usage is TRBJ2-5; no clear D gene. The CDR3 sequence is 15 residues long. The V gene lost 3 bases and the J gene lost 0 bases, with 14 bases spanning the gap. Germline values: CDR1 GTSNPN, CDR2 SVGIG (reference sequence). The DNA of the CDR3 is TGTGCCTGGAGATCGAAAACGCCTCACCAAGAGACCCAGTACTTC. Its protein is CAWRSKTPHQETQYF.

The DNA of the CDR3 is TGTGCCAGCTCACCCACCGGGACAGGGGAGGTGGTCTATGGCTACACCTTC. This translates into CASSPTGTGEVVYGYTF. The chain couples TRBV18 to TRBJ1-2; 10 bases map to TRBD1. Germline V lookup: CDR1 KGHSH, CDR2 LQKENI. The CDR3 extends over 17 amino acids. V was pared by 3 bases and J by 4 bases, with 11 bases of the junction left unmatched.

This clone was picked up one time. The genes are TRBV7-7 and TRBJ2-2, with 11 bases fitting TRBD1. This CDR3 is built from 17 residues. Germline V CDR1 and CDR2: SSHAT, FNYEAQ (reference sequence). V lost 0 bases to trimming and J lost 2 bases; unmatched junction nucleotides: 2. The CDR3 sequence is CASSLARTGGNTGELFF. The DNA of the CDR3 is TGTGCCAGCAGCTTAGCGCGGACAGGGGGCAACACCGGGGAGCTGTTTTTT. The full variable domain, rest sourced from reference TRBV7-7 and TRBJ2-2, is GAGVSQSPRYKVTKRGQDVTLRCDPISSHATLYWYQQALGQGPEFLTYFNYEAQPDKSGLPSDRFSAERPEGSISTLTIQRTEQRDSAMYRCASSLARTGGNTGELFFGEGSRLTVL.

This chain links TRBV9 with TRBJ1-6; D perhaps matches TRBD1 (5 bases). CDR1 and CDR2 (germline): SGDLS, YYNGEE. V dropped 0 bases and J dropped 5 bases, with 9 bases sitting between them. The CDR3 is 15 residues long. In DNA, the CDR3 is TGTGCCAGCAGCGTAGATTGGGGGGATAATTCACCCCTCCACTTT. The encoded protein is CASSVDWGDNSPLHF.

The gene calls are TRBV5-1 and TRBJ1-4, with a tentative D call TRBD1 (5 bases). Trimming removed 3 bases from V and 8 bases from J, with 14 bases in between. Germline-derived CDR1 and CDR2 are SGHRS and YFSETQ. The CDR3 consists of 14 residues. In DNA form, the CDR3 reads TGCGCCAGCAGCTGGGACCCCGGGAGAGAAAAACTGTTTTTT. It is translated as CASSWDPGREKLFF.

This sequence joins TRBV4-3 and TRBJ1-2; D not resolved. Deletions cut 1 base from V and 0 bases from J, with 6 bases between. The CDR3 consists of 14 residues. Germline V gene data show CDR1 as LGHNA and CDR2 as YSLEER. CDR3 bases: TGCGCCAGCAGCCAAGCAAGTTCTAACTATGGCTACACCTTC. Its protein is CASSQASSNYGYTF.

The chain recombines TRBV23-1 with TRBJ1-2, with D uncertain. TRBV23-1 is an ORF; its function is uncertain. Trimming took 0 bases from V and 6 from J, leaving 17 bases between them. This CDR3 spans 16 amino acids. The chain's CDR3 is CASSQSNGTDRNGYTF. The CDR3 DNA reads as TGCGCCAGCAGTCAATCGAATGGAACCGATCGGAATGGCTACACCTTC.

V and J are TRBV6-5 and TRBJ2-7; D remains ambiguous. Per germline, CDR1 MNHEY and CDR2 SVGAGI. Trimming removed 2 bases from V and 6 bases from J, with 8 bases in between. There are 12 residues in the CDR3. CDR3 sequence (DNA): TGTGCCAGCAGTTACCCCGTACGCGAGCAGTACTTC. It codes for CASSYPVREQYF.

The chain has TRBV5-1 and TRBJ2-7, with TRBD2 matching 11 bases. In germline, CDR1 is SGHRS, CDR2 YFSETQ. The CDR3 totals 16 residues. After removal of 0 bases from V and 3 bases from J, the junction contained 5 bases not matched to a gene. Here the CDR3 reads CASSLGGLAVSYEQYF. For the CDR3, the DNA is TGCGCCAGCAGCTTGGGGGGACTAGCGGTAAGCTACGAGCAGTACTTC. Drawing the rest from reference TRBV5-1 and TRBJ2-7, the complete variable domain is KAGVTQTPRYLIKTRGQQVTLSCSPISGHRSVSWYQQTPGQGLQFLFEYFSETQRNKGNFPGRFSGRQFSNSRSEMNVSTLELGDSALYLCASSLGGLAVSYEQYFGPGTRLTVT.

In this sample, this clone turned up once. V is TRBV9 and J is TRBJ2-7, with 10 nucleotides matching TRBD1. Germline V lookup: CDR1 SGDLS, CDR2 YYNGEE. This CDR3 region has 13 residues. V shed 3 bases, J shed 4 bases, and the junction held 1 base outside the gene matches. CDR3 region: CASSEDRGYEQYF. CDR3 coding DNA: TGTGCCAGCAGCGAGGACAGGGGGTACGAGCAGTACTTC.

The gene calls are TRBV19 and TRBJ1-1, with D unclear. This CDR3 has 11 amino acids. Trimming removed 7 bases from V and 7 bases from J, with 10 bases in between. Germline V CDR1 and CDR2: LNHDA, SQIVND (reference sequence). The CDR3 region is CASTRWGEAFF. CDR3 coding DNA: TGTGCCAGTACCCGTTGGGGTGAAGCTTTCTTT.